This TCR beta chain comes out of a study of vaccination effects on CD4 cells after COVID-19. This clone was found a few times. Antigen specificity is unknown. Method: immunoSEQ multiplex PCR; TCRdb's copy keeps in-frame clones and lacks some. The data show about 79,000 clones, approximately 81% seen once. With 1 base removed from V and 8 bases from J, the gap between germline ends came to 3 bases. The germline V gene has CDR1 SEHNR and CDR2 FQNEAQ (reference sequence). The CDR3 contains 11 residues. Under the ViraFEST assay, PBMC were stimulated with viral peptide pools so that antigen-specific CD4+ T cells expanded. Sequencing was performed afterwards. Subsequent to less than eleven days of culture, CD4+ T cells were isolated.

This TCR was recovered from a human donor who received a COVID-19 vaccine. This chain connects TRBV7-9 to TRBJ2-1; D is unresolved. The source was CD4+ T cells from PBMCs cultured with HCoV-229E spike peptides, collected before COVID-19 vaccination. CDR3 sequence: CASSLVDEQFF. CDR3 nucleotides: TGTGCCAGCAGCTTAGTCGATGAGCAGTTCTTC.